Shown below are 23 T cell receptor beta chains from a single sample sequenced in a study of Graves' ophthalmopathy and Graves' hyperthyroidism. Using RNA transcripts, the TCR beta CDR3 regions were amplified. HTBI primers served in a first-round RT-PCR, which a second-round multiplex PCR followed. TCRdb recomputed calls from the multiplex PCR reads with MiXCR, one row per CDR3 protein. This table has around 1.1 million distinct CDR3 sequences, about 35% appearing once. Sequenced sample: peripheral blood or thyroid tissue (not recorded which). The receptors were gathered from an adult man with Graves' hyperthyroidism.

This clonotype appeared many times. This chain uses TRBV7-9 with TRBJ1-2; a possible D gene is TRBD1 (5 bases). The CDR3 length is 15 residues. Germline V gene sequence: CDR1 SEHNR, CDR2 FQNEAQ (reference sequence). V lost 4 bases and J lost 6, with 18 bases in between. CDR3 in DNA: TGTGCCAGCAGCTCGCGAGGGGCGAACTGGGATGGCTACACCTTC. The encoded protein is CASSSRGANWDGYTF.

The gene calls are TRBV10-3 and TRBJ2-5; D remains unclear. This CDR3 comprises 14 residues. The germline gives CDR1 ENHRY, CDR2 SYGVKD. With 10 bases removed from V and 3 bases from J, the gap between germline ends came to 18 bases. CDR3 nucleotide sequence: TGTGCCAGCTCACCAACAGCGCACAAAGAGACCCAGTACTTC. Translating gives CASSPTAHKETQYF.

Regarding this clonotype: No conserved phenylalanine or tryptophan is present at the end of the CDR3, so a read error is the likely explanation. The CDR3: CAWTVSNYGYTY. The CDR3 DNA follows: TGTGCCTGGACCGTATCTAACTATGGCTACACCTAC. The chain is built from TRBV30 and TRBJ1-2; unclear D gene. Deletions cut 4 bases from V and 0 bases from J, with 6 bases between. CDR1 and CDR2 (germline): GTSNPN, SVGIG (reference sequence). This CDR3 contains 12 residues.

The chain has TRBV7-2 and TRBJ1-4; D possibly corresponds to TRBD1 (5 bases). The CDR3 length is 13 residues. Trimming pared 5 bases from V and 8 bases from J, leaving 12 bases between. In germline, CDR1 is SGHTA, CDR2 FQGNSA. CDR3 in amino acids: CASSRDGWEKLFF. CDR3 coding DNA: TGTGCCAGCAGCCGGGACGGATGGGAAAAACTGTTTTTT.

This clonotype occurred a few times. The V call is TRBV12-3 or TRBV12-4, the J call TRBJ1-5; TRBD1 agrees at 12 bases. Trimming at V came to 6 bases and at J to 0 bases, leaving 6 bases not matched to a gene. The CDR3 has 17 residues. The CDR3 nucleotides are TGTGCCAGCAGCCGTGGGACAGGGGGCTTTAGCAATCAGCCCCAGCATTTT. Translated: CASSRGTGGFSNQPQHF.

The gene calls are TRBV7-8 and TRBJ2-5; D possibly corresponds to TRBD2 (5 bases). Trimming took 1 base from V and 2 from J, leaving 17 bases between them. The germline CDR1 and CDR2 sequences are SGHVS and FQNEAQ. The CDR3 extends over 17 amino acids. CDR3 nucleotides: TGTGCCAGCAGCTTAGGGACTTCGGGGATCCTACAAGAGACCCAGTACTTC. This translates into CASSLGTSGILQETQYF.

This clonotype was detected only once. The germline gene is not matched at one end of the junction; a read error may be the cause. V gene TRBV7-2 combines with J gene TRBJ2-7, with 7 nucleotides matching TRBD2. CDR3 length: 14 residues. CDR1 is SGHTA, CDR2 FQGNSA, per germline. In nucleotides, the CDR3 is TGCGCCAGCAGCCGAGATGCGGGAGTCCGGGAGCAGTACTTC. Its protein product is CASSRDAGVREQYF.

There are many counts of this clonotype. V gene TRBV20-1 combines with J gene TRBJ1-1; a possible D gene is TRBD1 (5 bases). The V and J ends lost 0 bases and 1 base respectively, with 6 bases between them. Germline CDR1 reads DFQATT; CDR2 reads SNEGSKA (reference sequence). This CDR3 comprises 13 residues. CDR3 sequence (DNA): TGCAGTGCTAGAGAACAGGCGAACACTGAAGCTTTCTTT. Amino acids: CSAREQANTEAFF.

This clonotype was seen repeatedly, ten times or more. J is TRBJ1-1 and V is TRBV15; 7 bases agree with TRBD1. Germline assignment: CDR1 LNHNV and CDR2 YYDKDF (reference sequence). Germline trimming cut 3 bases from V and 5 bases from J; bases unmatched to any gene: 15. CDR3 length: 17 amino acids. The CDR3 loop is CATSRAGGGRGGTEAFF. In DNA, the CDR3 is TGTGCCACCAGCAGGGCAGGGGGAGGCAGGGGGGGGACTGAAGCTTTCTTT.

The table lists this clonotype with a count of one. The chain recombines TRBV7-2 with TRBJ1-4; a weak D match, TRBD1 (6 bases). The CDR3 runs to 17 residues. Trimming shortened V by 3 bases and J by 8 bases, and 22 bases separated the two germline ends. Germline lookup yields CDR1 SGHTA and CDR2 FQGNSA. The CDR3 nucleotides read TGTGCCAGCAGCTTGGCCCGCGGGGGGCAAGTTGGCGAAAAACTGTTTTTT. Residues: CASSLARGGQVGEKLFF.

The rearrangement uses TRBV6-6 and TRBJ1-1, with 8 positions matching TRBD1. Germline V gene lookup returns CDR1 MNHNY and CDR2 SVGAGI (reference sequence). This CDR3 has 16 amino acids. Trimming cost V 4 bases and J 1 base; bases outside gene matches: 8. The CDR3 loop is CASSSSRGRGNTEAFF. The CDR3, as DNA: TGTGCCAGCAGTTCATCCAGGGGGCGCGGGAACACTGAAGCTTTCTTT.

This clonotype was seen at least ten times. The chain has TRBV7-2 and TRBJ2-7; D gene ambiguous. The V gene's germline CDR1 is SGHTA and CDR2 FQGNSA. V lost 3 bases and J lost 4, with 16 bases in between. This CDR3 comprises 15 residues. The CDR3 DNA follows: TGTGCCAGCAGCTTCGTCCCTTCGGATAAGTACGAGCAGTACTTC. This sequence encodes CASSFVPSDKYEQYF. Using reference TRBV7-2 and TRBJ2-7 for the parts outside the CDR3, the full variable domain is GAGVSQSPSNKVTEKGKDVELRCDPISGHTALYWYRQSLGQGLEFLIYFQGNSAPDKSGLPSDRFSAERTGGSVSTLTIQRTQQEDSAVYLCASSFVPSDKYEQYFGPGTRLTVT.

This clonotype was seen repeatedly, ten times or more. CDR3 coding DNA: TGCAGCGTTGCCCCGATAGGGTTCGAGCAGTACTTC. It codes for CSVAPIGFEQYF. This rearrangement joins TRBV29-1 to TRBJ2-7, with D unclear. The CDR3 extends over 12 amino acids. Germline CDR1 and CDR2: SQVTM and ANQGSEA. The V gene lost 4 bases and the J gene lost 6 bases, with 13 bases spanning the gap.

V is TRBV3-1 and J is TRBJ1-2; 7 bases are a match to TRBD1. CDR1 is LGHDT and CDR2 is YNNKEL in the germline V gene (reference sequence). V gave up 5 bases and J gave up 8 bases; unmatched junction bases: 8. The CDR3 is 13 residues long. The CDR3 DNA is TGTGCCAGCAGCATAGGGACAGTGAGGGGCTACACCTTC. Its protein product is CASSIGTVRGYTF.

This clonotype has ten or more counts. The rearrangement uses TRBV7-9 and TRBJ1-2; TRBD1 is a possible D gene (6 bases). This CDR3 spans 14 amino acids. Trimming took off 4 bases at V and 5 bases at J, with 14 bases between the two ends. The germline V gene encodes CDR1 SEHNR and CDR2 FQNEAQ (reference sequence). Here the CDR3 reads CASSYRQVEYGYTF. CDR3 bases: TGTGCCAGCAGCTACCGACAGGTGGAATATGGCTACACCTTC.

The genes are TRBV3-1 and TRBJ1-1, with no clear D. CDR3 length: 14 amino acids. Per germline, CDR1 LGHDT and CDR2 YNNKEL (reference sequence). Trimming left V 4 bases short and J 2 bases short, with 11 bases between. The CDR3 coding sequence is TGTGCCAGCAGCCTATTGCCGGTTAACACTGAAGCTTTCTTT. Amino acids: CASSLLPVNTEAFF.

This clonotype came up many times. The V call is TRBV7-2, the J call TRBJ2-2; D may be TRBD1 (6 bases). This CDR3 has 15 residues. Germline lookup yields CDR1 SGHTA and CDR2 FQGNSA. Deletions cut 5 bases from V and 4 bases from J, with 14 bases between. CDR3 in DNA: TGTGCCAGCAGCCTGGGAGACAGGAGCACCGGGGAGCTGTTTTTT. This sequence encodes CASSLGDRSTGELFF.

This clonotype was detected ten times or more. This chain connects TRBV5-1 to TRBJ2-7; no clear D gene. This CDR3 has 14 amino acids. V shed 2 bases and J shed 8 bases, with 17 bases lying between them. The germline V gene encodes CDR1 SGHRS and CDR2 YFSETQ. The CDR3 nucleotides are TGCGCCAGCAGCTTCGGTGTCACACCTCCACAGCAGTACTTC. Amino acids: CASSFGVTPPQQYF.

This sequence joins TRBV10-1 and TRBJ2-7; a possible D gene is TRBD1 (6 bases). The germline CDR1 and CDR2 sequences are WNHNN and SYGVQD (reference sequence). This CDR3 contains 18 residues. V was clipped by 3 bases and J by 0 bases, with 21 bases between them. The CDR3 loop reads CASSDRFFLAGASYEQYF. CDR3 nucleotides: TGCGCCAGCAGTGATCGATTTTTCCTGGCAGGGGCCTCCTACGAGCAGTACTTC.

This clonotype has ten or more counts. The V gene is TRBV10-3, the J gene TRBJ1-4; weak D call: TRBD1 (6 bases). Germline V lookup: CDR1 ENHRY, CDR2 SYGVKD. Trimming left V 6 bases short and J 4 bases short, with 9 bases between. The CDR3 is made up of 13 amino acids. The CDR3 sequence: CAISGTSNEKLFF. The CDR3 DNA reads TGTGCCATCAGCGGGACAAGTAATGAAAAACTGTTTTTT.

Only a few counts were recorded for this clonotype. The chain links TRBV30 to TRBJ2-7; possibly TRBD2 for D (6 bases). Trimming stripped 2 bases from V and 6 bases from J, with 14 bases between. Per germline, CDR1 GTSNPN and CDR2 SVGIG (reference sequence). The CDR3 loop spans 13 amino acids. The CDR3 nucleotides read TGTGCCTGGAGTCGTGGGGGGTCGGGCGAGCAGTACTTC. Translated, it gives CAWSRGGSGEQYF.

This clonotype turned up a few times. As DNA, the CDR3 is TGTGCCACCAGCAGGGCAGGAACCGGGCGGGAGACCCAGTACTTC. Translating gives CATSRAGTGRETQYF. The chain has TRBV15 and TRBJ2-5; D uncertain. The germline V gene has CDR1 LNHNV and CDR2 YYDKDF (reference sequence). With 3 bases removed from V and 5 bases from J, the gap between germline ends came to 16 bases. There are 15 residues in the CDR3.

This clonotype was seen ten or more times. The chain has TRBV7-2 and TRBJ1-4; 10 nucleotides line up with TRBD1. Germline V CDR1 and CDR2: SGHTA, FQGNSA. The CDR3 is 16 amino acids. Trimming took 0 bases from V and 5 from J; bases not matched to a gene: 3. CDR3 region: CASSLALGQGNEKLFF. For the CDR3, the DNA is TGTGCCAGCAGCTTAGCGCTGGGACAGGGGAATGAAAAACTGTTTTTT.